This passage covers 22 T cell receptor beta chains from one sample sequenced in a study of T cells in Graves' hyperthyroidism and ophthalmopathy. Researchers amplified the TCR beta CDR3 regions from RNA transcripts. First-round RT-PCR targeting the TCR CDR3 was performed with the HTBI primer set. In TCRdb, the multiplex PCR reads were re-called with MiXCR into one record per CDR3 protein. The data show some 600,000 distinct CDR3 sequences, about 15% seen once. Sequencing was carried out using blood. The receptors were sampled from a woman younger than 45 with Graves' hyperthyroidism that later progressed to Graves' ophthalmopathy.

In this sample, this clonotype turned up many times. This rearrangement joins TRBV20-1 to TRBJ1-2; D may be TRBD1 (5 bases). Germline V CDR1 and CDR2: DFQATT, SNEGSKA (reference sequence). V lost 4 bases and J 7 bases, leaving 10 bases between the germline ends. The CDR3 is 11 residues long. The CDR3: CSATDSSGYTF. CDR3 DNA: TGCAGTGCTACTGACAGCTCTGGCTACACCTTC.

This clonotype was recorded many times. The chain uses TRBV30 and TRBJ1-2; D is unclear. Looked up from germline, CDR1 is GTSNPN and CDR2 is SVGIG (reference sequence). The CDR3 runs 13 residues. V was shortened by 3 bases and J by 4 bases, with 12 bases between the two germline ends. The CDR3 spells CAWRVGGLYGYTF. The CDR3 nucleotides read TGTGCCTGGAGAGTTGGAGGGCTCTATGGCTACACCTTC. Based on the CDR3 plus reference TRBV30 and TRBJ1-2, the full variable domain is SQTIHQWPATLVQPVGSPLSLECTVEGTSNPNLYWYRQAAGRGLQLLFYSVGIGQISSEVPQNLSASRPQDRQFILSSKKLLLSDSGFYLCAWRVGGLYGYTFGSGTRLTVV.

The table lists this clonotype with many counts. CDR3 coding DNA: TGTGCCAGCGGGAACGGGCAGACGAATCAGCCCCAGCATTTT. Its protein product is CASGNGQTNQPQHF. The gene calls are TRBV3-1 and TRBJ1-5; D is undetermined. This CDR3 contains 14 residues. Germline V gene data show CDR1 as LGHDT and CDR2 as YNNKEL (reference sequence). The V end lost 8 bases, the J end lost 4 bases, and 15 bases lay between the germline ends.

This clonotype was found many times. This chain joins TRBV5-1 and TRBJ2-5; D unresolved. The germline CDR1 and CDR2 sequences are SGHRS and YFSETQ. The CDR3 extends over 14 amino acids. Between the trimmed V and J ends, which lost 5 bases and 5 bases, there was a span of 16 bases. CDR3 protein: CASRKAGMLETQYF. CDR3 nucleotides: TGCGCCAGCAGAAAAGCAGGAATGTTGGAGACCCAGTACTTC.

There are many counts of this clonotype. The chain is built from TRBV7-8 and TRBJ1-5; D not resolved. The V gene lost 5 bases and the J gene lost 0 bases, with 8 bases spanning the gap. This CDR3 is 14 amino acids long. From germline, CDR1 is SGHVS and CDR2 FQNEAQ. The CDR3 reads CASSPWDSNQPQHF. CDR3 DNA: TGTGCCAGCAGCCCGTGGGATAGCAATCAGCCCCAGCATTTT.

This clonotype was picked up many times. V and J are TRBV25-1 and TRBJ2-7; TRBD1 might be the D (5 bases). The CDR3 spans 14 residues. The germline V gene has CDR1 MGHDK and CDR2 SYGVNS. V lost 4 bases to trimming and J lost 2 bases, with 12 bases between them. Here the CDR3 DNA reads TGTGCCAGCAGTGGGGGCAGGGTAGCCTACGAGCAGTACTTC. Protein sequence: CASSGGRVAYEQYF.

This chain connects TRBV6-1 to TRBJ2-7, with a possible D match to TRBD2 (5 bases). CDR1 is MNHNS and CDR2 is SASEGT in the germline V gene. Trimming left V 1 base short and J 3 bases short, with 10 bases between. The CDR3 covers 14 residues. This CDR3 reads CASSEGPSLYEQYF. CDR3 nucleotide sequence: TGTGCCAGCAGTGAAGGTCCTAGCCTCTACGAGCAGTACTTC.

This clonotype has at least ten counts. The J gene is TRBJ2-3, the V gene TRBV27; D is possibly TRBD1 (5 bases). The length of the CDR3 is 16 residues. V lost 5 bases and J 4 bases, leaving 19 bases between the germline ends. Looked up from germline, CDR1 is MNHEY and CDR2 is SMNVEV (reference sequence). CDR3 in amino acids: CASSTIRQPLADTQYF. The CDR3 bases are TGTGCCAGCAGTACAATCCGACAGCCCCTGGCAGATACGCAGTATTTT.

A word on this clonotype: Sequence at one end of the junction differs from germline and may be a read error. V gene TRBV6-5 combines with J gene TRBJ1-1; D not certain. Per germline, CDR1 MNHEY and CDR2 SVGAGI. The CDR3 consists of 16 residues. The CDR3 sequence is CAGSSRSGRGSRGAFF. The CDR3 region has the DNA TGTGCCGGCAGTTCCCGTAGTGGGAGAGGGTCCAGAGGAGCTTTCTTT.

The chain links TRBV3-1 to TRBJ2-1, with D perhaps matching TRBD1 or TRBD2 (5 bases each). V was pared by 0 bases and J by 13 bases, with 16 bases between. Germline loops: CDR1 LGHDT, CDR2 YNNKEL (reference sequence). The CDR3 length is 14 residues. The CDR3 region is CASSQEGVDLGQFF. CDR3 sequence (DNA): TGTGCCAGCAGCCAAGAGGGGGTAGATCTGGGCCAGTTCTTC.

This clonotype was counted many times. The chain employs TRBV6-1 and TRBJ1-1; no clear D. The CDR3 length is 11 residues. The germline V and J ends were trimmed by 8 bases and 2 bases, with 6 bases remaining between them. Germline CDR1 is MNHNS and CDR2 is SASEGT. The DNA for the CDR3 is TGTGCCAGCTCCATAAACACTGAAGCTTTCTTT. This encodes CASSINTEAFF.

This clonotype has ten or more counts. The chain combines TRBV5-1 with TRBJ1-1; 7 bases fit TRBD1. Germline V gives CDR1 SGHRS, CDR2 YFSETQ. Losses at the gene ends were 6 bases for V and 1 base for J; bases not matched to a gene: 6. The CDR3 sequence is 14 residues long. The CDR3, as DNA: TGCGCCAGCAACAGGGGCGAGGGGAACACTGAAGCTTTCTTT. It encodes CASNRGEGNTEAFF.

Here the CDR3 DNA reads TGTGCCACCTCGACAGGGCCTGAAGCTTTCTTT. This gives the protein CATSTGPEAFF. J is TRBJ1-1 and V is TRBV10-3; 7 nucleotides agree with TRBD1. Per the germline V gene, CDR1 is ENHRY and CDR2 is SYGVKD. The CDR3 totals 11 residues. V was clipped by 10 bases and J by 6 bases; unmatched bases: 5.

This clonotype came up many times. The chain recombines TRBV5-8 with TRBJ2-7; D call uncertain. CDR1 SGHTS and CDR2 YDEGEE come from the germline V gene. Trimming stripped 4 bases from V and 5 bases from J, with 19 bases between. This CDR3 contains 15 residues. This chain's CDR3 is CASSNLGSAYDEQYF. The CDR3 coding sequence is TGTGCCAGCAGCAACCTCGGGTCCGCCTATGACGAGCAGTACTTC.

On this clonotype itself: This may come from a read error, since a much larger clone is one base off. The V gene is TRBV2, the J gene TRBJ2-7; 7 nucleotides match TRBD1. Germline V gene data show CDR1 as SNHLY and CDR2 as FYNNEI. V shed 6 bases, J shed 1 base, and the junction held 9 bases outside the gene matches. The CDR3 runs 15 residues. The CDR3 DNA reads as TGTGCCAGCAGAGACCCCGGGACAGCGTCCTACGAGCAGTACTTC. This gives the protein CASRDPGTASYEQYF.

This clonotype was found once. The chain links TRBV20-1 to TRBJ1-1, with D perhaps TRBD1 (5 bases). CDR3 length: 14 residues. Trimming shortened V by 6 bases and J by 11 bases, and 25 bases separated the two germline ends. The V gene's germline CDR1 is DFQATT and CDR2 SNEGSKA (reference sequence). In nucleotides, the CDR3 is TGCAGTGCAAAGCCACCAGAGGGGACTCTGGGGGCTTTCTTT. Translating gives CSAKPPEGTLGAFF.

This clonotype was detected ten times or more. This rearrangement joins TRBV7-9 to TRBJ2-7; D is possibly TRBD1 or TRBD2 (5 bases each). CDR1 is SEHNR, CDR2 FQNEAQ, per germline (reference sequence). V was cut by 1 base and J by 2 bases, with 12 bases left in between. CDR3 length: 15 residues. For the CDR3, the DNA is TGTGCCAGCAGCTTAGAGGGAGCAGGGCCCTACGAGCAGTACTTC. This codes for CASSLEGAGPYEQYF.

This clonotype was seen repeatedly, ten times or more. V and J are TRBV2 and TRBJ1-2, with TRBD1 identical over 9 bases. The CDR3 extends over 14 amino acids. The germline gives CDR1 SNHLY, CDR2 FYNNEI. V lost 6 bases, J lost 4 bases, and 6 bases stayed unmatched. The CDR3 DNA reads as TGTGCCAGCAGCGAGATGGGACAGGGCTATGGCTACACCTTC. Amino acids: CASSEMGQGYGYTF.

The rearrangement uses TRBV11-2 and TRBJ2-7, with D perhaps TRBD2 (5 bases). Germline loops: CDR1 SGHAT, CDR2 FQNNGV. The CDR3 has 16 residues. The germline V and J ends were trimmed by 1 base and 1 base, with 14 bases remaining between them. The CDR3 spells CASSLGSGLPSYEQYF. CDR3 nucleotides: TGTGCCAGCAGCTTAGGATCCGGACTGCCTTCCTACGAGCAGTACTTC.

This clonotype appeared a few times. CDR3 sequence (DNA): TGTGCCAGCAGCGTAGCTTTTGGCACTGCTTACGAGCAGTACTTC. It is translated as CASSVAFGTAYEQYF. The rearrangement links TRBV9 to TRBJ2-7; no clear D. CDR1 SGDLS and CDR2 YYNGEE come from the germline V gene. This CDR3 spans 15 amino acids. V lost 0 bases and J 4 bases, leaving 14 bases between the germline ends.

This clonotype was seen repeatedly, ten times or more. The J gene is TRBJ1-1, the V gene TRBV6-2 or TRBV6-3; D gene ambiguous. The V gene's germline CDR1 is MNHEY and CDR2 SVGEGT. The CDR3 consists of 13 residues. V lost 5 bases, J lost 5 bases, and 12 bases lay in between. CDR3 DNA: TGTGCCAGCAGTATCTCCCGTGGGACTGAAGCTTTCTTT. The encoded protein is CASSISRGTEAFF.

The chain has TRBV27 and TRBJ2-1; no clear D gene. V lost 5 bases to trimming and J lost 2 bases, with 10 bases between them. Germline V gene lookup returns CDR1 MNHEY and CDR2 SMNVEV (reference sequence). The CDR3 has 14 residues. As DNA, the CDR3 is TGTGCCAGCAGTCGCGTCCCCCCCTACAATGAGCAGTTCTTC. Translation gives CASSRVPPYNEQFF.